Listed here are 5 T cell receptor beta chains from one sample, sequenced in a study of cytomegalovirus exposure and HLA in healthy donors. PCR employed 60 Vbeta and 13 Jbeta primers. This table comes from immunoSEQ multiplex PCR, and its TCRdb copy is limited to in-frame clones, with some not included. The profile shows around 190,000 clones, 80% of them singletons. Sequencing input: PBMCs. These receptor sequences come from a middle-aged woman in good health and CMV-seronegative.

This clone was observed a handful of times. The genes are TRBV7-9 and TRBJ2-7; 7 nucleotides line up with TRBD1. CDR3 length: 14 amino acids. Germline assignment: CDR1 SEHNR and CDR2 FQNEAQ (reference sequence). The V segment lost 5 bases and the J segment 5 bases; nucleotides outside the gene matches: 9. The CDR3 reads CASSHLQGTHEQYF. CDR3 coding DNA: TGTGCCAGCAGCCATCTACAGGGGACCCACGAGCAGTACTTC.

V usage is TRBV5-1 and J usage is TRBJ1-1; D gene ambiguous. Trimming took 1 base from V and 0 from J, leaving 10 bases between them. The germline CDR1 and CDR2 sequences are SGHRS and YFSETQ. This CDR3 is 15 amino acids long. CDR3 in DNA: TGCGCCAGCAGCTTGAATGGCAACATGAACACTGAAGCTTTCTTT. Translated, it gives CASSLNGNMNTEAFF.

CDR3 amino acids: CASSSGQGATDTQYF. The CDR3 coding sequence is TGTGCCAGCAGCTCTGGACAGGGGGCTACAGATACGCAGTATTTT. The J gene is TRBJ2-3, the V gene TRBV7-2; 11 bases agree with TRBD1. V gave up 4 bases and J gave up 3 bases; unmatched junction bases: 3. The CDR3 is made up of 15 amino acids. Germline V gives CDR1 SGHTA, CDR2 FQGNSA.

This clone has just one count. Here the CDR3 DNA reads TGTGCCAGCAGCTTAGAACAGGGTTACTATGGCTACACCTTC. This encodes CASSLEQGYYGYTF. The chain recombines TRBV5-6 with TRBJ1-2, with D possibly being TRBD1 (6 bases). The CDR3 runs to 14 residues. Germline loops: CDR1 SGHDT, CDR2 YYEEEE. V shed 2 bases and J shed 3 bases, with 11 bases lying between them.

The table lists this clone with a few counts. The J gene is TRBJ1-2, the V gene TRBV4-1; D uncertain. CDR1 is MGHRA and CDR2 is YSYEKL in the germline V gene. V lost 0 bases to trimming and J lost 3 bases, with 8 bases between them. The CDR3 contains 14 residues. The CDR3 region is CASSQDPGDYGYTF. The CDR3 nucleotides read TGCGCCAGCAGCCAAGATCCGGGAGACTATGGCTACACCTTC.